Detailed here is one TCR beta chain. Antigen unknown. This specimen belongs to a study of T cells after yellow fever vaccination. At the level of the study: Each low-cell-number fraction was prepared by means of SMART-Seq v4 Ultra Low Input. General study findings and limits: In FACS-sorted repertoires, abundant clonotypes from the bulk population could appear as contaminants. A small proportion of clonotypes was detected in both the CD4 and CD8 compartments. It was the secondary response that reached its peak faster, day 5 versus 15, but it was weaker.

Germline loops: CDR1 SGHKS, CDR2 YYEKEE (reference sequence). This CDR3 spans 20 amino acids. The ends lost 0 bases at V and 4 bases at J; junction bases unmatched: 16. TCRdb re-called the 5' RACE reads with MiXCR, one entry per CDR3 protein. The data hold 250,000 to 400,000 distinct CDR3 sequences, with approximately 4.5% observed a single time. V and J are TRBV5-5 and TRBJ2-3, with TRBD2 matching 11 bases. This clonotype was obtained from a man between 18 and 35 years old who received the YFV17D yellow fever vaccine. The sequencing used PBMCs, collected 15 days after the yellow fever booster vaccination. The CDR3 region is CASSLVTRRATSGGADTQYF. In nucleotides, the CDR3 is TGTGCCAGCAGCTTGGTTACCCGCCGGGCTACTAGCGGGGGAGCAGATACGCAGTATTTT.